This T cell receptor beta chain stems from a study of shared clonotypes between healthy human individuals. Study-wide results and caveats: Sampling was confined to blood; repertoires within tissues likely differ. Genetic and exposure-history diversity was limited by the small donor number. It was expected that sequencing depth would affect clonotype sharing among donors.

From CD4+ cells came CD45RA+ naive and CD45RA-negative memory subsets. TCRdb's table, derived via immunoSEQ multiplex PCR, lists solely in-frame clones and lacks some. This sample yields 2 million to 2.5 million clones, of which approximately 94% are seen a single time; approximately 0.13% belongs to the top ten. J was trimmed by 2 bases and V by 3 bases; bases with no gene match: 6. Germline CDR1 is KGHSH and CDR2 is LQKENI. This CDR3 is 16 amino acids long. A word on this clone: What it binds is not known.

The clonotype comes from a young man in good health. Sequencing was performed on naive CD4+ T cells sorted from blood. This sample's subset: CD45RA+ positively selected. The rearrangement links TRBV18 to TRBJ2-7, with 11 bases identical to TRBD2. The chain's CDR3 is CASSPVAGGTAYEQYF. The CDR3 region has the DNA TGTGCCAGCTCACCCGTAGCGGGAGGGACAGCCTACGAGCAGTACTTC.